The T cell receptor beta chain described here comes from a study of cytomegalovirus exposure and HLA in healthy donors. The study's findings and limits: Segments of the TCR beta V type were, in most cases, productive about 87% or about 30% of the time in an earlier analysis. In a later analysis, across HLA loci, associated TCR counts were highest for DRB1, lowest for HLA-C. Some V segments could not be told apart, so they were left out, TRBV6-2 and TRBV6-3 among them.

With regard to this clone: Its specificity is not known.

Whereas donors were nominally healthy upon sampling, unrecorded immune exposures were probable. The CDR3 covers 14 residues. The PCR contained 60 Vbeta and 13 Jbeta primers. Here immunoSEQ multiplex PCR was the method, and the copy in TCRdb shows in-frame clones only, minus some. The repertoire holds 200,000 or so clones, with over 75% as singletons. Source material: PBMCs. The rearrangement joins TRBV12-1 to TRBJ1-1; TRBD1 is the table's D call and was not checked against the DNA. TRBV12-1 is classified as a pseudogene. The receptor was isolated from a man aged 50 to 59 in good health and CMV-seronegative. As DNA, the CDR3 is TGTGCCAGCACCCCAGGGGAGTTGACTTTTGAAGCTTTCTTT. This sequence encodes CASTPGELTFEAFF.